This TCR beta chain was obtained from a study of CD8+CD57+ T cells in acquired aplastic anemia (dated by TCRdb to between 2017 and 2018). In the study overall: On average, sorted CD4+ and CD8+ cells yielded about 3 ug of extracted DNA, with a range of about 0.19 to 30 ug. A CD8+CD57+ expansion meant a frequency higher than the mean frequency seen in healthy subjects.

Profiling of TCR beta VDJ combinations and CDR3 sequences used genomic DNA as the template. TCR repertoire sequencing was run on an Illumina HiSeq 2000. The paper's data handling went like this. TRBV/TRBJ rearrangement plots, CDR3 size and DJ length profiles, and Simpson's diversity index were used to assess repertoires. The most abundant DNA sequence in the deep sequencing data was taken as the immunodominant clone. CDR3 amino acid sequences were screened for sharing across subjects and compared with published repertoires and the VDJdb database. TCRdb ran its own pipeline on the public reads, namely fastp trimming at Q25 and MiXCR clone calling, and kept in-frame beta chains. CDR3 protein sequences are deduplicated, and each keeps its most common genes and DNA. None of the V and J calls come from the authors' own analysis; TCRdb made them. The sample table holds 150,000 to 200,000 distinct CDR3 sequences, of which less than 50% were seen once. The top ten hold 1.8% of the sample.

Results and caveats for the whole study, not just this receptor: Patients and healthy controls showed no significant difference in CD8+ Simpson's diversity (P=0.060). Roughly 29 CD8+ CDR3 sequences were found to be shared between patients and controls, but these sequences appeared to be highly expressed in patients and within the immunodominant clones of the patients.

The patients picked for sequencing were ones in whom flow cytometry had shown an expansion of CD8+CD57+ cells. Every patient had severe acquired aplastic anemia, diagnosed using the International Study of Aplastic Anemia and Agranulocytosis and Camitta criteria. Patients had received no therapy at the time of blood sampling. TCR repertoires of sorted CD4+ and CD8+ blood T cells from severe aplastic anemia patients and healthy subjects were deep-sequenced in the study. In the USA, patient enrollment took place under clinicaltrials.gov protocols 00001620, 01623167, 00001397, 00071045, 00081523 and 00961064. Ficoll-Paque density gradient centrifugation was used to isolate peripheral blood mononuclear cells. Before DNA extraction, CD4+ and CD8+ T cells were sorted with FACS or magnetic beads. The junction shows trimming of 5 bases on V and 4 bases on J, plus 17 bases between the germline ends. From a lookup of the germline V gene (reference sequence), CDR1 and CDR2 are SEHNR and FQNEAQ. The CDR3, from cysteine to phenylalanine, totals 15 residues. Only the CDR3 DNA stays, 45 bases, in frame from base 1.

As for this clonotype: What this receptor recognizes is not known. One base away there is no much larger clone; base qualities are not given.

The sample comprised sorted CD4+, CD8+, or CD8+CD57+ T cells (not recorded which) from PBMCs. This chain joins TRBV7-9 to TRBJ1-1; a weak D assignment points to TRBD1 (6 bases agree). This receptor was identified in a human donor with aplastic anemia. CDR3 loop: CASSGLGGLGTEAFF. The nucleotides are TGTGCCAGCAGCGGCCTAGGGGGGCTGGGCACTGAAGCTTTCTTT.